This entry features one TCR beta chain sequence. Clones were sequenced by immunoSEQ multiplex PCR, and TCRdb holds only the in-frame ones, with some missing. The sample gives 65,000 to 85,000 clones, 80% to 90% of which show up once; 2.1% is in the top ten. The data are from a study of T cell clones after liver transplantation. This CDR3 spans 13 amino acids. Trimming left V 0 bases short and J 3 bases short, with 6 bases between. CDR1 GTSNPN and CDR2 SVGIG come from the germline V gene (reference sequence). The chain couples TRBV30 to TRBJ1-5; no reliable D call. Sample: CD4+ T cells from blood, taken around 50 months after liver transplant. The receptor's source is a human patient who received a liver transplant. These T cells may partly come from the graft donor. CDR3: CAWSVTNNQPQHF. CDR3 DNA sequence: TGTGCCTGGAGTGTGACGAACAATCAGCCCCAGCATTTT.